This T cell receptor (beta chain) was sequenced in a study of T cell responses to AZD1222 COVID-19 vaccine (dated by TCRdb to the early 2020s). Some background on the complete study: TCR sequencing was performed for approximately 240 trial participants, of whom some 200 were given two doses of AZD1222 and approximately 25 were given two doses of MenACWY control vaccine. Enrollment into the trials was organized by age into subgroups of 18-55, 56-69 and 70-plus years, and those subgroups contained roughly 140, 27 and 60 TCR-sequenced participants, respectively.

The time point label for this specimen denotes: about 28 days (+/-7) after the second vaccine dose. AZD1222 recipients given second doses at about 4 weeks or at about 12 weeks were pooled, since spike-specific TCR depth and breadth were not found to differ between the two schedules. Samples from vaccinated people were obtained from the UK trials COV001 and COV002, which included a single-blind randomized controlled phase 2/3 trial of AZD1222 (ChAdOx1 nCoV-19) in healthy adults. Trial participant PBMC samples were collected at day 0 and day 28 after the second dose for TCRbeta chain sequencing. Broader findings and caveats from the paper: Because no day 14 peak-response samples were available, repertoires were characterized only after the peak T cell response. In the small 56-69-year group, the increase in depth fell short of significance, most likely because of low power. CD4 TCRs associated with the vaccine covered the entire spike protein, and the dominant responses were in regions 160-218 and 743-854. Nearly half of unique spike-specific TCRs reportedly recognized epitopes outside regions mutated in the B.1.351 and B.1.1.7 variants. After two AZD1222 doses, both the breadth and the depth of spike-specific TCRs were significantly higher than at day 0 and than in MenACWY recipients. Only five to seven AZD1222 recipients were SARS-CoV-2 seropositive at baseline, limiting conclusions about previously exposed vaccinees. Most participants were white British and females outnumbered males, and the authors suggested that clonal diversity may have been underestimated.

Comments on this clone: The antigen it recognizes is unknown. No quality values exist for individual bases; no much larger clone is one base distant.

From the germline V gene, CDR1 is SNHLY and CDR2 is FYNNEI. Including cysteine and phenylalanine, the CDR3 has 15 amino acids. The sequence is cut down to CDR3 DNA, 45 bases in frame from base 1. V was cut back by 4 bases and J by 3 bases, leaving a gap of 13 bases between them. The CDR3 regions of human TCRbeta chains were analyzed by immunosequencing. On the study's bioinformatics: Repertoire TCRs were matched against a reference library of SARS-CoV-2-specific TCRs generated with the MIRA antigen-specificity platform. Breadth was defined as the fraction of unique TCRs that were SARS-CoV-2-associated. Depth was defined as the fraction of total T cells that were SARS-CoV-2-associated. Each spike-specific TCR was assigned to its reactive spike region and to a CD4 or CD8 class using the MIRA data. Log10-transformed breadth and depth values were compared by one-way ANOVA with Sidak's multiple comparisons tests. The immuneACCESS repertoire file appears here via TCRdb, limited to in-frame rearrangements. These files lack a portion of the clones; in checked studies, under half of the deficit traces to unresolved V genes, and the cause of the others is not known. V, J and clone size are taken as reported in that table, and D and trimming were inferred from the DNA itself. A total of 150,000 to 250,000 clones appear in this sample, 93% of them only once. Approximately 1% of the sample is taken by the ten largest.

The receptor's source is an adult who received the AZD1222 COVID-19 vaccine. The chain joins TRBV2 to TRBJ1-5; no confident D gene assignment can be made. The material sequenced was peripheral blood, taken 28 days after the second AZD1222 dose. This receptor has the CDR3 CASSVQQSSNQPQHF. The bases are TGTGCCAGCAGTGTCCAGCAGAGTTCCAATCAGCCCCAGCATTTT.